These 2 T cell receptor beta chains were all obtained from the same sample, sequenced in a study of blood T cell repertoires in COVID-19. Here immunoSEQ multiplex PCR was the method, and the copy in TCRdb shows in-frame clones only, minus some. The repertoire includes roughly 280,000 clones, 87% of them detected once, and 2% to 2.5% sits in the top ten. The sample consisted of peripheral blood. The source is a woman between 50 and 59 years old who had recovered from COVID-19.

The V call is TRBV19, the J call TRBJ1-2, with 7 positions matching TRBD1. The CDR3 spans 13 residues. The junction had 10 bases not matched to a gene; V was cut back by 5 bases and J by 10 bases. Germline V gene data show CDR1 as LNHDA and CDR2 as SQIVND (reference sequence). CDR3 amino acids: CASSGNRGRLYTF. Here the CDR3 DNA reads TGTGCCAGTAGTGGAAACAGGGGCCGCCTCTACACCTTC.

The J gene is TRBJ2-7, the V gene TRBV19; 12 positions match TRBD2. Germline values: CDR1 LNHDA, CDR2 SQIVND (reference sequence). V was pared by 3 bases and J by 5 bases, with 11 bases of the junction left unmatched. This CDR3 has 17 amino acids. The CDR3: CASSILTSGSSSHEQYF. The CDR3 DNA sequence: TGTGCCAGTAGTATTCTGACTAGCGGGAGTAGTTCCCACGAGCAGTACTTC.